The 28 T cell receptor beta chains reported below all come from one sample, sequenced in a study of cytomegalovirus exposure and HLA in healthy donors. PCR was performed using 60 Vbeta and 13 Jbeta primers. Sequencing used immunoSEQ multiplex PCR; TCRdb keeps in-frame clones, though not all of them. This sample's table reports some 200,000 clones. Material: PBMCs. The origin of the receptors is a woman under 30 in good health and CMV-seropositive.

The chain is built from TRBV6-6 and TRBJ2-3; 9 bases are shared with TRBD2. J lost 2 bases, V lost 5 bases, and 5 bases had no gene match. The CDR3 extends over 15 amino acids. In germline, CDR1 is MNHNY, CDR2 SVGAGI (reference sequence). The CDR3 DNA reads TGTGCCAGCAGTGCGCGGGGGGGCGACACAGATACGCAGTATTTT. Its translation is CASSARGGDTDTQYF.

CDR3 nucleotides: TGTGCCAGCACCATTAACCCGGCCGGGGAGCTGTTTTTT. Translation gives CASTINPAGELFF. The V gene is TRBV6-5, the J gene TRBJ2-2; D is uncertain. V was trimmed by 7 bases and J by 6 bases, leaving 12 bases between them. The CDR3 has 13 residues. The V gene's germline CDR1 is MNHEY and CDR2 SVGAGI.

The V gene is TRBV12-5, the J gene TRBJ2-1; D is possibly TRBD2 (6 bases). Deletions cut 0 bases from V and 10 bases from J, with 10 bases between. This CDR3 contains 13 residues. The germline V gene encodes CDR1 LGHNT and CDR2 FRNRAP. The CDR3 spells CASGLVVAGEQFF. The CDR3 DNA follows: TGTGCTAGTGGTTTGGTGGTTGCGGGGGAGCAGTTCTTC.

This chain joins TRBV18 and TRBJ1-5; D is perhaps TRBD1 (5 bases). V lost 4 bases and J 5 bases, leaving 9 bases between the germline ends. CDR1 is KGHSH and CDR2 is LQKENI in the germline V gene. The CDR3 runs 13 residues. This chain's CDR3 is CASSLDSDQPQHF. The CDR3 DNA sequence: TGTGCCAGCTCACTTGACAGCGATCAGCCCCAGCATTTT.

J is TRBJ1-6 and V is TRBV6-1; no definite D call. The CDR3 covers 13 residues. Trimming took off 2 bases at V and 8 bases at J, with 7 bases between the two ends. Germline CDR1 and CDR2: MNHNS and SASEGT. The CDR3 loop is CASSEFPDSPLHF. The CDR3 DNA reads as TGTGCCAGCAGTGAATTCCCGGATTCACCCCTCCACTTT.

The chain carries TRBV13 and TRBJ2-1, with 7 bases fitting TRBD1. V trimming: 5 bases; J trimming: 5 bases; junction bases outside the gene matches: 9. The germline V gene encodes CDR1 PRHDT and CDR2 FYEKMQ (reference sequence). The CDR3 has 15 residues. CDR3 sequence reads: CASSPIDRANNEQFF. The CDR3 DNA sequence: TGTGCCAGCAGCCCAATTGACAGGGCGAACAATGAGCAGTTCTTC.

The chain is built from TRBV10-2 and TRBJ2-1; 12 bases line up with TRBD2. The CDR3 has 15 amino acids. Germline CDR1 and CDR2: WSHSY and SAAADI. With V trimmed by 7 bases and J by 7 bases, 8 bases remained unmatched. This chain's CDR3 is CASMNGLAGRNEQFF. For the CDR3, the DNA is TGCGCCAGCATGAACGGACTAGCGGGAAGGAATGAGCAGTTCTTC.

The chain combines TRBV5-4 with TRBJ2-5; 8 bases map to TRBD2. V trimming: 4 bases; J trimming: 5 bases; junction bases outside the gene matches: 16. Germline-derived CDR1 and CDR2 are SGHNT and YYREEE (reference sequence). The CDR3 consists of 17 residues. The CDR3 coding sequence is TGTGCCAGCAGCGACGAAAGCGGGGGCCCCAGGAGGGAGACCCAGTACTTC. This translates into CASSDESGGPRRETQYF. The variable domain in full, with the rest retrieved from reference TRBV5-4 and TRBJ2-5, is ETGVTQSPTHLIKTRGQQVTLRCSSQSGHNTVSWYQQALGQGPQFIFQYYREEENGRGNFPPRFSGLQFPNYSSELNVNALELDDSALYLCASSDESGGPRRETQYFGPGTRLLVL.

The chain links TRBV5-1 to TRBJ2-1; 8 bases are shared with TRBD2. Germline V gene lookup returns CDR1 SGHRS and CDR2 YFSETQ. CDR3 length equals 14 residues. The junction had 5 bases not matched to a gene; V was cut back by 1 base and J by 8 bases. CDR3 sequence reads: CASSLYSGVDEQFF. The CDR3 region has the DNA TGCGCCAGCAGCTTGTATAGCGGGGTCGATGAGCAGTTCTTC.

The genes are TRBV6-1 and TRBJ2-1; D is possibly TRBD2 (6 bases). Trimming stripped 2 bases from V and 7 bases from J, with 12 bases between. The germline V gene encodes CDR1 MNHNS and CDR2 SASEGT. The CDR3 loop spans 14 amino acids. The CDR3 DNA reads TGTGCCAGCAGTGAATCGGGGGTGGGGAATGAGCAGTTCTTC. It codes for CASSESGVGNEQFF.

The chain couples TRBV19 to TRBJ1-2, with D perhaps TRBD1 (5 bases). The CDR3 spans 14 residues. The V gene lost 3 bases and the J gene lost 2 bases, with 10 bases spanning the gap. CDR1 and CDR2 (germline): LNHDA, SQIVND (reference sequence). CDR3 loop: CASSIGTYNYGYTF. CDR3 nucleotides: TGTGCCAGTAGTATTGGGACTTACAACTATGGCTACACCTTC.

This chain links TRBV5-4 with TRBJ1-1; D possibly corresponds to TRBD1 (6 bases). Germline V gene data show CDR1 as SGHNT and CDR2 as YYREEE (reference sequence). The CDR3 extends over 14 amino acids. V dropped 4 bases and J dropped 2 bases, with 12 bases sitting between them. CDR3 sequence: CASSLTGGNTEAFF. DNA of the CDR3: TGTGCCAGCAGCCTGACGGGGGGCAACACTGAAGCTTTCTTT. Filled out from reference TRBV5-4 and TRBJ1-1, the complete variable domain reads ETGVTQSPTHLIKTRGQQVTLRCSSQSGHNTVSWYQQALGQGPQFIFQYYREEENGRGNFPPRFSGLQFPNYSSELNVNALELDDSALYLCASSLTGGNTEAFFGQGTRLTVV.

V and J are TRBV18 and TRBJ1-2, with D perhaps TRBD1 (5 bases). This CDR3 region has 14 residues. CDR1 and CDR2 from the germline V gene are KGHSH and LQKENI. V was shortened by 3 bases and J by 4 bases, with 12 bases between the two germline ends. CDR3 region: CASSPPGGGYGYTF. The CDR3 coding sequence is TGTGCCAGCTCACCGCCCGGGGGGGGCTATGGCTACACCTTC.

The rearrangement links TRBV9 to TRBJ2-1; 11 nucleotides agree with TRBD2. Germline trimming cut 0 bases from V and 8 bases from J; bases unmatched to any gene: 7. CDR1 is SGDLS and CDR2 is YYNGEE in the germline V gene. This CDR3 is 16 amino acids long. The CDR3 region has the DNA TGTGCCAGCAGCGTAGTTATAGCGGGAGGGTTTGATGAGCAGTTCTTC. It translates to CASSVVIAGGFDEQFF.

The chain combines TRBV13 with TRBJ2-5; the match to TRBD2 covers 8 bases. This CDR3 comprises 15 residues. The germline gives CDR1 PRHDT, CDR2 FYEKMQ (reference sequence). The trim removed 5 bases at V and 5 bases at J, leaving 10 bases unmatched. The CDR3 region is CASSPLGGAGETQYF. As DNA, the CDR3 is TGTGCCAGCAGCCCTCTCGGGGGGGCAGGGGAGACCCAGTACTTC.

As DNA, the CDR3 is TGCGCCAGCAGCTTGACTCGAGGGAGGGCAACGAACGAGCAGTACTTC. Translating it yields CASSLTRGRATNEQYF. V and J are TRBV5-1 and TRBJ2-7; TRBD2 agrees at 7 bases. The V and J ends lost 1 base and 5 bases, in that order; junction bases with no gene match: 12. This CDR3 is 16 amino acids long. CDR1 and CDR2 (germline): SGHRS, YFSETQ.

The chain employs TRBV5-5 and TRBJ2-7, with 11 nucleotides matching TRBD2. V shed 3 bases and J 5 bases; nucleotides not matched to a gene: 13. Germline V gene lookup returns CDR1 SGHKS and CDR2 YYEKEE (reference sequence). CDR3 length: 17 amino acids. CDR3 amino acids: CASSSRLAGPDLHEQYF. The DNA of the CDR3 is TGTGCCAGCAGCTCCCGACTAGCGGGGCCTGATCTGCACGAGCAGTACTTC. Variable domain in full (rest from reference TRBV5-5 and TRBJ2-7): DAGVTQSPTHLIKTRGQQVTLRCSPISGHKSVSWYQQVLGQGPQFIFQYYEKEERGRGNFPDRFSARQFPNYSSELNVNALLLGDSALYLCASSSRLAGPDLHEQYFGPGTRLTVT.

This rearrangement joins TRBV4-1 to TRBJ1-2; 12 bases map to TRBD1. Germline values: CDR1 MGHRA, CDR2 YSYEKL. This CDR3 spans 16 amino acids. The junction had 11 bases not matched to a gene; V was cut back by 6 bases and J by 6 bases. CDR3 sequence: CASRPRGQGAIDGYTF. The CDR3 coding sequence is TGCGCCAGCAGACCCCGGGGACAGGGGGCGATTGATGGCTACACCTTC.

The rearrangement joins TRBV10-3 to TRBJ1-1, with TRBD1 matching 8 bases. Germline V gives CDR1 ENHRY, CDR2 SYGVKD. Trimming took 6 bases from V and 3 from J; bases not matched to a gene: 6. CDR3 length: 14 amino acids. The CDR3 DNA sequence: TGTGCCATCAGAGGACAGGGTCGGGACACTGAAGCTTTCTTT. Protein product: CAIRGQGRDTEAFF.

The rearrangement uses TRBV19 and TRBJ2-5; 11 nucleotides line up with TRBD2. CDR3 size: 16 residues. After removal of 4 bases from V and 6 bases from J, the junction contained 10 bases not matched to a gene. Germline V lookup: CDR1 LNHDA, CDR2 SQIVND (reference sequence). CDR3 loop: CASSKLAGASGKTQYF. In DNA form, the CDR3 reads TGTGCCAGTAGTAAACTAGCGGGAGCTTCCGGGAAGACCCAGTACTTC.

This chain links TRBV4-1 with TRBJ2-3; D may be TRBD2 (6 bases). The CDR3 has 19 residues. Trimming removed 0 bases at V and 0 bases at J, with 19 bases between. CDR1 is MGHRA, CDR2 YSYEKL, per germline. DNA of the CDR3: TGCGCCAGCAGCCAAGATTTTCGGCCCGGGACTGGAAGCACAGATACGCAGTATTTT. This encodes CASSQDFRPGTGSTDTQYF.

The chain links TRBV2 to TRBJ1-5; D is undetermined. This CDR3 is built from 13 residues. V shed 5 bases and J shed 5 bases, with 10 bases lying between them. Per the germline V gene, CDR1 is SNHLY and CDR2 is FYNNEI. The CDR3 nucleotides read TGTGCCAGCAGTTCTGAAGGAGATCAGCCCCAGCATTTT. It is translated as CASSSEGDQPQHF.

The chain links TRBV11-2 to TRBJ1-2, with D possibly matching TRBD1 (5 bases). Trimming removed 4 bases from V and 0 bases from J, with 12 bases in between. Germline CDR1 is SGHAT and CDR2 is FQNNGV. The CDR3 is 15 residues long. The CDR3 DNA is TGTGCCAGCAGCTCCGACAGACATGCTAACTATGGCTACACCTTC. Translated: CASSSDRHANYGYTF.

This chain connects TRBV6-1 to TRBJ2-3; 8 bases map to TRBD1. Germline V CDR1 and CDR2: MNHNS, SASEGT. The V gene end was trimmed by 9 bases and the J gene end by 6 bases; junction bases not matched to a gene: 5. The CDR3 runs to 12 residues. The CDR3 loop is CASQGAQDTQYF. The CDR3 DNA is TGTGCCAGTCAGGGGGCGCAGGATACGCAGTATTTT.

The chain recombines TRBV30 with TRBJ1-5; 7 nucleotides agree with TRBD1. The CDR3 spans 14 residues. Trimming at V came to 5 bases and at J to 11 bases, leaving 15 bases not matched to a gene. Germline V gives CDR1 GTSNPN, CDR2 SVGIG (reference sequence). CDR3 bases: TGTGCCTGGTCGAAGGGGGCGGGGGGAATAGCCCAGCATTTT. This codes for CAWSKGAGGIAQHF.

The gene calls are TRBV15 and TRBJ2-1; a possible D gene is TRBD2 (5 bases). CDR3 size: 14 residues. V lost 3 bases and J lost 7, with 13 bases in between. CDR1 is LNHNV, CDR2 YYDKDF, per germline (reference sequence). The chain's CDR3 is CATSRAPPGNEQFF. The CDR3 nucleotides are TGTGCCACCAGCAGGGCCCCTCCGGGGAATGAGCAGTTCTTC.

This sequence joins TRBV9 and TRBJ2-1; weak D call: TRBD2 (6 bases). V was cut by 3 bases and J by 6 bases, with 25 bases left in between. The CDR3 has 18 amino acids. The germline V gene encodes CDR1 SGDLS and CDR2 YYNGEE. The CDR3 region is CASSAHFLGPTGVNEQFF. The CDR3 region has the DNA TGTGCCAGCAGCGCGCATTTCCTGGGTCCCACGGGGGTCAATGAGCAGTTCTTC.

V usage is TRBV27 and J usage is TRBJ1-1; TRBD1 matches at 8 bases. V lost 8 bases to trimming and J lost 1 base; unmatched junction nucleotides: 6. Germline assignment: CDR1 MNHEY and CDR2 SMNVEV (reference sequence). The CDR3 is 14 amino acids. CDR3 DNA sequence: TGTGCCAGCTCCTCGGACAGGGCGAACACTGAAGCTTTCTTT. It translates to CASSSDRANTEAFF.